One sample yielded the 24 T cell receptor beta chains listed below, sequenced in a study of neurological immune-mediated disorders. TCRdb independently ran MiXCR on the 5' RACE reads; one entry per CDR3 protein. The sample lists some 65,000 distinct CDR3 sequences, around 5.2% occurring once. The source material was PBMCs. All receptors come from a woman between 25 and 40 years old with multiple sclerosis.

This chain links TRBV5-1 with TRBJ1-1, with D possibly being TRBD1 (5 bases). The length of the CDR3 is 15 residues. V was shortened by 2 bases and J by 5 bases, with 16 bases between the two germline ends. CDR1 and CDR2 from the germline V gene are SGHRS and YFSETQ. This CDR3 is CASSLSRLGGTEAFF. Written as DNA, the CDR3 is TGCGCCAGCAGCTTAAGCCGCTTGGGGGGAACTGAAGCTTTCTTT.

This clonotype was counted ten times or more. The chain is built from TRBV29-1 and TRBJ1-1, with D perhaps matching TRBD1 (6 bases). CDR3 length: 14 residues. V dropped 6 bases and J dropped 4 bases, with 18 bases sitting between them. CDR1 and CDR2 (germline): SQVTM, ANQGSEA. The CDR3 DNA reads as TGCAGCGTCCCCTCGGGACGGGGGCCCACTGAAGCTTTCTTT. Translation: CSVPSGRGPTEAFF.

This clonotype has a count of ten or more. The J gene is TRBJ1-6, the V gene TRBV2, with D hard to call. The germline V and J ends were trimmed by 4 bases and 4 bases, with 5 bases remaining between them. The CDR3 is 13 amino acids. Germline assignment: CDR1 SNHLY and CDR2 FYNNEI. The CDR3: CASSGDYNSPLHF. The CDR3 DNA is TGTGCCAGCAGTGGGGATTATAATTCACCCCTCCACTTT.

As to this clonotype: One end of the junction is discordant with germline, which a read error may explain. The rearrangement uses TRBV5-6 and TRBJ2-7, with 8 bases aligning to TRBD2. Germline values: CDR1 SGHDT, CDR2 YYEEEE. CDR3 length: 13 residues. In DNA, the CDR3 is TGTGTCAGCAGCTCCGGGACTAGCTACGAGCAGTACTTC. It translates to CVSSSGTSYEQYF.

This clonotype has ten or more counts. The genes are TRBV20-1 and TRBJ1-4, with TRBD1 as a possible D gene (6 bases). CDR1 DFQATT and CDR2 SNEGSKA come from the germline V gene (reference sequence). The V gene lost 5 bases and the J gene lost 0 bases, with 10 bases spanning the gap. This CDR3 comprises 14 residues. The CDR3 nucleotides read TGCAGTGCTTGGGGGGGGCCAACTAATGAAAAACTGTTTTTT. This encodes CSAWGGPTNEKLFF.

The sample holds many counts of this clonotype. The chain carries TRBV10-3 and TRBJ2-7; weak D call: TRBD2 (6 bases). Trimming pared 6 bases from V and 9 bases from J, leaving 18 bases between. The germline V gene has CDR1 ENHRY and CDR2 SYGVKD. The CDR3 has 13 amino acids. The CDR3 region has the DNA TGTGCCATCAGAGAAGGACTAAGCGACGGGCAGTACTTC. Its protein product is CAIREGLSDGQYF.

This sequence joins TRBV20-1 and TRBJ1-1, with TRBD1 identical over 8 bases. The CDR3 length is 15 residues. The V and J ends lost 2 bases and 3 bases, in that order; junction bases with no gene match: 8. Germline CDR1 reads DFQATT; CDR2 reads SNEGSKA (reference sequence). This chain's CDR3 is CSARLQGAGDTEAFF. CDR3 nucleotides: TGCAGTGCTAGACTCCAGGGGGCGGGGGACACTGAAGCTTTCTTT.

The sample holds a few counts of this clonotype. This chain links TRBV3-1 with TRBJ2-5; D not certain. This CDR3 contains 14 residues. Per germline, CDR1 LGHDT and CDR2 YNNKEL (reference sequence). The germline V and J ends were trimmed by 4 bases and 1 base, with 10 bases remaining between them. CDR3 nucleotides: TGTGCCAGCAGCCCCCCCGGAATCCAAGAGACCCAGTACTTC. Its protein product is CASSPPGIQETQYF.

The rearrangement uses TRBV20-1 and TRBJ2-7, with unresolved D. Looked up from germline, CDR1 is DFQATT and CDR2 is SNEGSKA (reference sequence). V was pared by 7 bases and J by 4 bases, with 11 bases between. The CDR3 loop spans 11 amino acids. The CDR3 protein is CSVAATYEQYF. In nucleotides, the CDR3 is TGCAGTGTCGCGGCGACGTACGAGCAGTACTTC.

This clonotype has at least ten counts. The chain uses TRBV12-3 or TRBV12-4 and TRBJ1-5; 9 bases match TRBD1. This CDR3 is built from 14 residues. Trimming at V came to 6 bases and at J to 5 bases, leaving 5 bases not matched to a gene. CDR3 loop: CASSRDRDYQPQHF. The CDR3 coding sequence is TGTGCCAGCAGCCGGGACAGGGACTATCAGCCCCAGCATTTT.

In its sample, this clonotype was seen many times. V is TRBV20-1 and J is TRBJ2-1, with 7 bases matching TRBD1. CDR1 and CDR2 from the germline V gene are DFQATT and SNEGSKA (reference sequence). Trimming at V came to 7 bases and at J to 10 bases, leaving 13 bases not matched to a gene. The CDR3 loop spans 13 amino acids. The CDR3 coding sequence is TGCAGTGTAAGCCGGGACAGTGGGGGAGAGCAGTTCTTC. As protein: CSVSRDSGGEQFF.

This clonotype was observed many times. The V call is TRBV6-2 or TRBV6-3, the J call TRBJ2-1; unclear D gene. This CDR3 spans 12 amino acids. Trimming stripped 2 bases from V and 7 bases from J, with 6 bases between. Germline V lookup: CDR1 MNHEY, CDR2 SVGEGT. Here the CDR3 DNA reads TGTGCCAGCAGTTACAGGAGTAATGAGCAGTTCTTC. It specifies CASSYRSNEQFF.

CDR3 nucleotides: TGTGCCAGCAGCAAGGGGGCGAGTAATTCACCCCTCCACTTT. It codes for CASSKGASNSPLHF. The rearrangement links TRBV12-3 or TRBV12-4 to TRBJ1-6; TRBD1 matches 7 bases. V trimming: 6 bases; J trimming: 6 bases; junction bases outside the gene matches: 5. The CDR3 has 14 residues.

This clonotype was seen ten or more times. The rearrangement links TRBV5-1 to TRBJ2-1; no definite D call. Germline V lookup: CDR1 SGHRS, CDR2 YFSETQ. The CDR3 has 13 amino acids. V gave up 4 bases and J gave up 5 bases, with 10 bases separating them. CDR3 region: CASSGRVNNEQFF. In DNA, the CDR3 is TGCGCCAGCAGCGGGCGCGTCAACAATGAGCAGTTCTTC.

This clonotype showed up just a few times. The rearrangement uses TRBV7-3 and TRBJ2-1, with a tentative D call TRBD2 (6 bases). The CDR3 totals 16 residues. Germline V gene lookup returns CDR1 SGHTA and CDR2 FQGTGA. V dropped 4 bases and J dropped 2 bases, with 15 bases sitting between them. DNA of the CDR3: TGTGCCAGCAGCTCCCGAGGTGCGGGACCCTACAATGAGCAGTTCTTC. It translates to CASSSRGAGPYNEQFF.

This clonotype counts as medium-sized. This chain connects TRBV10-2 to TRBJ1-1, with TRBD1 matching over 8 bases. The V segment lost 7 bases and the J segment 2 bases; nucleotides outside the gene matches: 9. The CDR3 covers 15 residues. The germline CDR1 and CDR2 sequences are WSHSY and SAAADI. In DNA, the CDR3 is TGCGCCAGCATCGGACAGGGAGGATTTAACACTGAAGCTTTCTTT. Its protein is CASIGQGGFNTEAFF.

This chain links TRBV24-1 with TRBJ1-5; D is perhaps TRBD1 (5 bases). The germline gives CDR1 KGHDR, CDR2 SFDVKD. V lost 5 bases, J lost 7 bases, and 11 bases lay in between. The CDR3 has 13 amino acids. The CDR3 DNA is TGTGCCACCAGTGCGGGGGGAGGCCAGCCCCAGCATTTT. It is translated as CATSAGGGQPQHF.

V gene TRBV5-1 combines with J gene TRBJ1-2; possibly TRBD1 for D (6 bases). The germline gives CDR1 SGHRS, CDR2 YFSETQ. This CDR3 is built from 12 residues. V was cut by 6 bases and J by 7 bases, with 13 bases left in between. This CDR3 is CASNSHRAGYTF. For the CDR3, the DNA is TGCGCCAGCAACTCACACAGGGCTGGCTACACCTTC.

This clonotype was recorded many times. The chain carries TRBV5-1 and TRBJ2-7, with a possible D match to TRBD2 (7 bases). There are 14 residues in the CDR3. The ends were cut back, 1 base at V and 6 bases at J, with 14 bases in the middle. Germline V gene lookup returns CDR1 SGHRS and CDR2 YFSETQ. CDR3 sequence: CASSLRGAAGEQYF. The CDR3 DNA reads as TGCGCCAGCAGCTTGCGGGGGGCTGCCGGCGAGCAGTACTTC.

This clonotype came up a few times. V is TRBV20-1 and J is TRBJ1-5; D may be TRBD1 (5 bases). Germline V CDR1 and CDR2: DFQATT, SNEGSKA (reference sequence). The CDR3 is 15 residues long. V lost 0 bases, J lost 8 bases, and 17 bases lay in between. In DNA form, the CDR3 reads TGCAGTGCTAGAGAAAAGGGGATGGGGGGTGAGCCCCAGCATTTT. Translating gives CSAREKGMGGEPQHF.

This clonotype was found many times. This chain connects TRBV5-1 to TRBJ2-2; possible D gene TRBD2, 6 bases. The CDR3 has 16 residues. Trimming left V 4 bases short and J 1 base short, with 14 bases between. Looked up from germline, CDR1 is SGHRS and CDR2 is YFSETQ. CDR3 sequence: CASSQGGTVNTGELFF. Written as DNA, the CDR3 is TGCGCCAGCAGCCAAGGCGGGACTGTGAACACCGGGGAGCTGTTTTTT.

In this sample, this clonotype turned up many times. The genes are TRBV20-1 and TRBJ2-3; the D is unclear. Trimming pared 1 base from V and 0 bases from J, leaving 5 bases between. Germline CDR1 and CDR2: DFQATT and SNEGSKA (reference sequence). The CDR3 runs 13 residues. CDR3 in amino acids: CSARVASTDTQYF. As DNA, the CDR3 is TGCAGTGCTAGAGTGGCTAGCACAGATACGCAGTATTTT.

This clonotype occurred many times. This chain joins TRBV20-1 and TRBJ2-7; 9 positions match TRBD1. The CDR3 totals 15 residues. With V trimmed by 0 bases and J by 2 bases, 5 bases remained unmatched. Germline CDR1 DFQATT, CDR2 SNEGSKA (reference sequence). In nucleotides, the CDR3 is TGCAGTGCTAGAGATCCCAGGACAGGGGCCTACGAGCAGTACTTC. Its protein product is CSARDPRTGAYEQYF.

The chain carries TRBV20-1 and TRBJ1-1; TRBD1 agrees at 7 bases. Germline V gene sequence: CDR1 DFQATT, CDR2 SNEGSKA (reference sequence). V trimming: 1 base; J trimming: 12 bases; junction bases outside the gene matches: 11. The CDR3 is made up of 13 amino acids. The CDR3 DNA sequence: TGCAGTGCTAGAGGGACCGACAGGGCCGCTTCTTTCTTT. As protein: CSARGTDRAASFF.